Listed here is a single TCR beta chain. Its antigen is not known. The sample belongs to a study of T cells expressing NK-cell markers. Overall study: Cells sorted as CD3+CD56+NKG2C+, CD3+CD56+NKG2C- and CD3+CD56-NKG2C+ T cells supplied the TCR beta repertoires. Seven of the eight sequenced donors were HCMV-seropositive; one was seronegative. Whole-study results and caveats: Dominant NKG2C+ clonotypes accounted for 1.0-7.0% of CD8+ T cells in a handful of donors. Whether expanded NKG2C+ T cell clones were HCMV specific stayed uncertain.

Following a re-call of the 5' RACE reads, TCRdb has one entry per CDR3 protein and lacks DNA. Recorded here are approximately 440,000 distinct CDR3 sequences; the top ten clones represent more than 1.4%. Germline CDR1 is ENHRY and CDR2 is SYGVKD. This CDR3 contains 17 residues. This clonotype was obtained from a woman aged 45-59 years in good health. This chain uses TRBV10-3 with TRBJ2-4; there is no DNA to check the TCRdb D call of TRBD1. Sequenced: blood T cells: a sorted CD56 or NKG2C T cell subset, CD4+ or CD8+ T cells, or bulk PBMC T cells (not recorded which). The CDR3 is CAISESAIDREKNIQYF.